This T cell receptor (beta chain) was observed in a study of graft-versus-host responses after intestinal transplantation. TCRdb keeps only in-frame clones here, not all; method: immunoSEQ multiplex PCR. The sample consists of around 96,000 clones, over 75% of them appearing once. After removal of 6 bases from V and 4 bases from J, the junction contained 11 bases not matched to a gene. CDR1 is KGHSH and CDR2 is LQKENI in the germline V gene. The CDR3 length is 15 residues. This specimen consisted of PBMCs, obtained around 450 days after intestinal transplant. The chain employs TRBV18 and TRBJ2-7, with 8 positions matching TRBD2. This sequence was found in a human patient who received an intestinal transplant, so some T cells may come from the graft donor. The CDR3 sequence is CASSLSSGGEYEQYF. The CDR3, as DNA: TGTGCCAGCTCTCTTTCCTCCGGGGGGGAATACGAGCAGTACTTC. Looking up the rest from reference TRBV18 and TRBJ2-7 gives the full variable domain: NAGVMQNPRHLVRRRGQEARLRCSPMKGHSHVYWYRQLPEEGLKFMVYLQKENIIDESGMPKERFSAEFPKEGPSILRIQQVVRGDSAAYFCASSLSSGGEYEQYFGPGTRLTVT.